This TCR beta chain is from a study of shared clonotypes between healthy human individuals. Across the study: The plates for each donor numbered three CD4 naive, three CD4 memory, two CD8 naive and one CD8 memory.

The germline gives CDR1 SGHTA, CDR2 FQGNSA. Trimming stripped 4 bases from V and 0 bases from J, with 6 bases between. The CDR3 sequence is 14 residues long. HIV-negative, healthy adults without recent acute infections or vaccinations were the donors. The repertoire was sequenced with immunoSEQ multiplex PCR; TCRdb's copy has only in-frame clones and lacks some. The sample shows about 2.5 million clones, around 93% of them seen only once. The chain employs TRBV7-2 and TRBJ1-4; D unresolved. Sequences were obtained from naive CD4+ T cells from PBMCs. Subset in this sample: CD45RA+ positively selected. This TCR was recovered from a man between 18 and 35 years old in good health. Some clones in this sample may be carry-over from other donors' samples. CDR3 bases: TGTGCCAGCAGCTGGGCAGCAACTAATGAAAAACTGTTTTTT. Protein: CASSWAATNEKLFF.